This T cell receptor (beta chain) derives from a study of post-analysis software for immune sequencing data. Regarding the study as a whole: Five TRBV segments, including TRBV5-6, TRBV5-1 and TRBV20-1, were more frequent in patients than controls.

A remark on this clonotype: The antigen remains unidentified.

The CDR3 runs to 17 residues. The J segment lost 1 base and the V segment lost 0 bases, leaving 4 bases of the junction unmatched. Germline V gives CDR1 MNHNY, CDR2 SVGAGI (reference sequence). Sequencing libraries made from TCR beta cDNA carried unique molecular identifiers. MiXCR, run by TCRdb on the PCR reads, gives a single entry per CDR3 protein. Of approximately 630,000 distinct CDR3 sequences listed, roughly three fifths are singletons. The chain joins TRBV6-6 to TRBJ2-3; TRBD2 matches 10 bases. Sequencing was carried out using blood. The receptor's source is a girl aged 2 to 10 with multiple sclerosis. CDR3 nucleotide sequence: TGTGCCAGCAGTTACTCTGCTAGCGGGGGCGGCACAGATACGCAGTATTTT. It yields the protein CASSYSASGGGTDTQYF.